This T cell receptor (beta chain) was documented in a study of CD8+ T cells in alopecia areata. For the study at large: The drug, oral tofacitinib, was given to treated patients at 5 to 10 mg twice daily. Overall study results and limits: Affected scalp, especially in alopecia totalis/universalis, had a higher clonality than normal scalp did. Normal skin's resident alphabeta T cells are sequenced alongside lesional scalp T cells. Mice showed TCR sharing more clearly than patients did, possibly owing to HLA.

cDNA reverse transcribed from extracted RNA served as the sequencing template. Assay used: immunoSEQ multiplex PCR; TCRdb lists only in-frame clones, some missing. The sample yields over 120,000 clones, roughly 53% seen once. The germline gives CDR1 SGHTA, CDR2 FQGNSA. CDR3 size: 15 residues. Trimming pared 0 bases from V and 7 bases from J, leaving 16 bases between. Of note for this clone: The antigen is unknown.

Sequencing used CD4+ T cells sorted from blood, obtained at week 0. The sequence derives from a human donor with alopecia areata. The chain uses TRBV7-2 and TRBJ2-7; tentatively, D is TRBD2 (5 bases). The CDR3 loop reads CASSLAGLPRREQYF. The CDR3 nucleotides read TGTGCCAGCAGCTTAGCCGGACTCCCCAGGAGGGAGCAGTACTTC.